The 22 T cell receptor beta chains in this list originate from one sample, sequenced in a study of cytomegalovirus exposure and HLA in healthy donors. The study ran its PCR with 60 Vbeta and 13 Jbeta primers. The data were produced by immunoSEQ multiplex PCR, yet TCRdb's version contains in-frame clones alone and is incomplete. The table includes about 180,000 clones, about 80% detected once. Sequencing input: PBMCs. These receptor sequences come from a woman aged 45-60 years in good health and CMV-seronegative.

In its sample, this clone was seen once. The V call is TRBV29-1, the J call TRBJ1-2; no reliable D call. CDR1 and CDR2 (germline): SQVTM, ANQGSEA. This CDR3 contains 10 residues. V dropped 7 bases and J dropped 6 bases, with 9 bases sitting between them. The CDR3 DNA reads TGCAGCGATCAGGCCCATGGCTACACCTTC. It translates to CSDQAHGYTF.

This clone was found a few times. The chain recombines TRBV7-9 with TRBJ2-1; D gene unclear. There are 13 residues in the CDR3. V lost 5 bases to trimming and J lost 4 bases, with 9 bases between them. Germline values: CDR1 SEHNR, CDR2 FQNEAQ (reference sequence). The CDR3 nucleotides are TGTGCCAGCAGCCCCTCCTTGTACAATGAGCAGTTCTTC. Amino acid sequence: CASSPSLYNEQFF. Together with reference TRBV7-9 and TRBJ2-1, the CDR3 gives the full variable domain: DTGVSQNPRHKITKRGQNVTFRCDPISEHNRLYWYRQTLGQGPEFLTYFQNEAQLEKSRLLSDRFSAERPKGSFSTLEIQRTEQGDSAMYLCASSPSLYNEQFFGPGTRLTVL.

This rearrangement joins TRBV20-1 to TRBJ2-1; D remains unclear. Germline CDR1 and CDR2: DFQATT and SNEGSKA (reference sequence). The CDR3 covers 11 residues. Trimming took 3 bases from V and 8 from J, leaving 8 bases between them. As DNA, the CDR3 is TGCAGTGCTAGGAAGAGAGATGAGCAGTTCTTC. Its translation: CSARKRDEQFF.

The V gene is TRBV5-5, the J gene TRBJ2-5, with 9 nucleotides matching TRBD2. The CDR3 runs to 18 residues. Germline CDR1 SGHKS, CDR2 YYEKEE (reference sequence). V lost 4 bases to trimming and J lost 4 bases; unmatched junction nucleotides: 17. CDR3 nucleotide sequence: TGTGCCAGCAGCCCAGACCGGGTAGCGGGGGAAAAAGGAGAGACCCAGTACTTC. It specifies CASSPDRVAGEKGETQYF.

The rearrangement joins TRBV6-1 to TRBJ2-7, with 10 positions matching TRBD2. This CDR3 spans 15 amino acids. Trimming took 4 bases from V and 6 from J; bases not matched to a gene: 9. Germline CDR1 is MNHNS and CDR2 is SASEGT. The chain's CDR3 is CASSGALAGDGEQYF. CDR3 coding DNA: TGTGCCAGCAGTGGCGCCCTAGCGGGAGATGGCGAGCAGTACTTC.

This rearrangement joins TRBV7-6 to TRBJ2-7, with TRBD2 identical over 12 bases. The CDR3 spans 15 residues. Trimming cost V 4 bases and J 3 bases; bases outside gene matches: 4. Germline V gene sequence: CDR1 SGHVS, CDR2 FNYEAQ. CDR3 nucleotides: TGTGCCAGCAGCTCTAGCGGGGGGGCGGACTACGAGCAGTACTTC. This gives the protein CASSSSGGADYEQYF.

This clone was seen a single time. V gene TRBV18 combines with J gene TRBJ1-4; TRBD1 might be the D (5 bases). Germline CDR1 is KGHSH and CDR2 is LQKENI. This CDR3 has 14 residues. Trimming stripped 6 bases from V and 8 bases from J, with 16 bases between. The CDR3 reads CASSPGGIDEKLFF. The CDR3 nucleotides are TGTGCCAGCTCTCCCGGGGGGATTGACGAAAAACTGTTTTTT. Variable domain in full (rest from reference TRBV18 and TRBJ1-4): NAGVMQNPRHLVRRRGQEARLRCSPMKGHSHVYWYRQLPEEGLKFMVYLQKENIIDESGMPKERFSAEFPKEGPSILRIQQVVRGDSAAYFCASSPGGIDEKLFFGSGTQLSVL.

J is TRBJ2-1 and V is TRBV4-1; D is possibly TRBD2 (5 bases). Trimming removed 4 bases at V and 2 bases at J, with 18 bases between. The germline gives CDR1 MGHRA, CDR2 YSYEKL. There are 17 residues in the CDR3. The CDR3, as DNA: TGCGCCAGCAGCCCCTCGATGAGCCGGGATGCCTACAATGAGCAGTTCTTC. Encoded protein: CASSPSMSRDAYNEQFF.

CDR3 region: CASSTPPHGTGAFTDTQYF. For the CDR3, the DNA is TGTGCCAGTAGTACCCCGCCGCACGGGACAGGGGCTTTCACAGATACGCAGTATTTT. The chain links TRBV19 to TRBJ2-3; TRBD1 aligns across 10 bases. Looked up from germline, CDR1 is LNHDA and CDR2 is SQIVND (reference sequence). The CDR3 extends over 19 amino acids. The V gene end was trimmed by 4 bases and the J gene end by 2 bases; junction bases not matched to a gene: 15.

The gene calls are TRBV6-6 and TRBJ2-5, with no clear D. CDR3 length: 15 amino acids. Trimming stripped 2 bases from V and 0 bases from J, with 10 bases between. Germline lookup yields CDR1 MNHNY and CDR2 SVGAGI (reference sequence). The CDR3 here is CASSYDKTNQETQYF. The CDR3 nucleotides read TGTGCCAGCAGTTACGACAAGACGAACCAAGAGACCCAGTACTTC.

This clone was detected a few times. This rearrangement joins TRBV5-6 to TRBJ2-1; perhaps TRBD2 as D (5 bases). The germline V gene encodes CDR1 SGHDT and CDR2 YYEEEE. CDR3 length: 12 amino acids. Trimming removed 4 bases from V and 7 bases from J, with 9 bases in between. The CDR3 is CASSRTENEQFF. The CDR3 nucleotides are TGTGCCAGCAGCAGGACTGAAAATGAGCAGTTCTTC.

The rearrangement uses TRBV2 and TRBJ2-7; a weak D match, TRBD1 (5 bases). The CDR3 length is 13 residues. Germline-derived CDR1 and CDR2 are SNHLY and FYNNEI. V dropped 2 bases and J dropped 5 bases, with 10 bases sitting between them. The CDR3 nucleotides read TGTGCCAGCAGTGAAAGACAGATGGACGAGCAGTACTTC. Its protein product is CASSERQMDEQYF.

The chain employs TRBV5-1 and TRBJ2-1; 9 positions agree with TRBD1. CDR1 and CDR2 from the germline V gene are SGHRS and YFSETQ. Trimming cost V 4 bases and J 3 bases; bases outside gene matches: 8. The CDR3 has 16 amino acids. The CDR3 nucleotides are TGCGCCAGCAGCCCCGCCGGGACAGGGAACTACAATGAGCAGTTCTTC. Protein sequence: CASSPAGTGNYNEQFF. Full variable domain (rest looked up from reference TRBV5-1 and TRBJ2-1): KAGVTQTPRYLIKTRGQQVTLSCSPISGHRSVSWYQQTPGQGLQFLFEYFSETQRNKGNFPGRFSGRQFSNSRSEMNVSTLELGDSALYLCASSPAGTGNYNEQFFGPGTRLTVL.

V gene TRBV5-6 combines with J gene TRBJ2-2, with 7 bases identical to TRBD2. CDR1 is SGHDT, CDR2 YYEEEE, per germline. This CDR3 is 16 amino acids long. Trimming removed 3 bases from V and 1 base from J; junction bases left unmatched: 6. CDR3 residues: CASSSPGEGNTGELFF. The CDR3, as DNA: TGTGCCAGCAGCTCTCCGGGGGAGGGGAACACCGGGGAGCTGTTTTTT. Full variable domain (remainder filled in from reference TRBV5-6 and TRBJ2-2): DAGVTQSPTHLIKTRGQQVTLRCSPKSGHDTVSWYQQALGQGPQFIFQYYEEEERQRGNFPDRFSGHQFPNYSSELNVNALLLGDSALYLCASSSPGEGNTGELFFGEGSRLTVL.

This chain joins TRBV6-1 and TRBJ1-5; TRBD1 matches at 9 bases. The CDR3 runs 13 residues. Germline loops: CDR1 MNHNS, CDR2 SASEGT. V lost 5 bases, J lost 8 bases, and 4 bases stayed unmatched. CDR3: CASSRDREEPQHF. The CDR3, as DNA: TGTGCCAGCAGTCGGGACAGGGAGGAGCCCCAGCATTTT.

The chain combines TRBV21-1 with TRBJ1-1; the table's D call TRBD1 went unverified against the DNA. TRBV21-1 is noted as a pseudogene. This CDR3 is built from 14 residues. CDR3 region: CASSNQGVNTEAFF. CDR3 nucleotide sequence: TGTGCCAGCAGCAATCAGGGGGTAAACACTGAAGCTTTCTTT.

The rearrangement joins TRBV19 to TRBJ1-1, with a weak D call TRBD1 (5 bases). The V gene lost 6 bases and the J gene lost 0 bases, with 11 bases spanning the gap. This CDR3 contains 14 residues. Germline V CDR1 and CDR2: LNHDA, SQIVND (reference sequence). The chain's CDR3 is CASRMGPVNTEAFF. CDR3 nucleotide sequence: TGTGCCAGTAGAATGGGGCCCGTGAACACTGAAGCTTTCTTT.

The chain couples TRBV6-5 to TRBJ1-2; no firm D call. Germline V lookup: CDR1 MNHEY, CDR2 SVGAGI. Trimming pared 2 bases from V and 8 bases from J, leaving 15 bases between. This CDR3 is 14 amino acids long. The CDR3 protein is CASSYRVFPRGYTF. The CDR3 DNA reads TGTGCCAGCAGTTACCGGGTTTTTCCGCGAGGCTACACCTTC.

CDR3 residues: CASRYRPGGVEKLFF. The CDR3 nucleotides read TGTGCCAGCCGCTACCGTCCAGGGGGAGTTGAAAAACTGTTTTTT. The chain joins TRBV28 to TRBJ1-4; 7 nucleotides line up with TRBD1. The germline CDR1 and CDR2 sequences are MDHEN and SYDVKM. V lost 8 bases and J lost 7; bases outside the gene matches: 13. The CDR3 covers 15 residues.

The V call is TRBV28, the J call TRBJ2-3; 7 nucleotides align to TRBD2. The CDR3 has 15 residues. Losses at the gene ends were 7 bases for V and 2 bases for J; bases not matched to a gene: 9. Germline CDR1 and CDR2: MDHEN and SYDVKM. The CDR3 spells CASTIGGTPTDTQYF. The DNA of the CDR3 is TGTGCCAGCACGATCGGGGGGACCCCCACAGATACGCAGTATTTT.

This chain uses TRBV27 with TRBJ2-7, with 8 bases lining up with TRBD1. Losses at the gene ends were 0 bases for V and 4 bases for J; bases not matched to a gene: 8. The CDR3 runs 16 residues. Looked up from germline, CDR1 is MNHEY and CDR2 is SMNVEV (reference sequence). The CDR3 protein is CASSLSWQGAIYEQYF. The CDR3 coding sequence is TGTGCCAGCAGTTTATCGTGGCAGGGGGCTATATACGAGCAGTACTTC.

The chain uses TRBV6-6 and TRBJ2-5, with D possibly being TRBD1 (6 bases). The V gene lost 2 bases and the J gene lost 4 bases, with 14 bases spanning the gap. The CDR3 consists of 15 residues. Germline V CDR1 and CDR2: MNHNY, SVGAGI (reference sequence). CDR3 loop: CASSYGSGAGETQYF. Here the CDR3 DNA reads TGTGCCAGCAGTTACGGTTCAGGGGCGGGAGAGACCCAGTACTTC.